This T cell receptor beta chain was documented in a study of T cell responses to AZD1222 COVID-19 vaccine. Germline loops: CDR1 MNHEY, CDR2 SMNVEV (reference sequence). The CDR3 is 17 residues long. Trimming removed 6 bases from V and 6 bases from J, with 24 bases in between. General study points: Recipients of two AZD1222 doses showed rising Spike-specific TCR breadth and depth. Most donors were white British, females outnumbered males, and clonal diversity was possibly underestimated. Repertoires were obtained solely post-peak T cell response.

As to this clone: The antigen is not known.

Assay used: immunoSEQ multiplex PCR; TCRdb lists only in-frame clones, some missing. The table has fewer than 150,000 clones, 85% to 90% seen once. The chain carries TRBV27 and TRBJ2-1; the D gene could be TRBD1 or TRBD2 (5 bases each). The sequencing here drew on peripheral blood, taken on day 0 of AZD1222 vaccination. The TCR was taken from an adult in good health. This CDR3 is CASSPSEGLDSPNEQFF. The CDR3 DNA reads TGTGCCAGCAGCCCCTCGGAAGGACTCGACAGCCCCAATGAGCAGTTCTTC.